This TCR beta chain was recorded in a study of breast tumors, draining lymph nodes, adjacent tissues. General study findings and limits: Tumor TCR diversity was below lymph nodes but above nontumor tissue. Luminal-like breast cancer showed significantly higher tumor–nontumor repertoire similarity than basal-like. Data only fit, rather than demonstrated, lymph node origin of most tumor T cells.

The lymph nodes were axillary draining lymph nodes from breast cancer patients. The CDR3 runs 11 residues. Trimming removed 8 bases at V and 3 bases at J, with 6 bases between. This clonotype was seen many times. The antigen is not known. Via MiXCR, TCRdb re-called the multiplex PCR reads, giving one row per CDR3 protein. The table shows over 150,000 distinct CDR3 sequences, with approximately 33% occurring only once. This chain connects TRBV12-3 or TRBV12-4 to TRBJ2-3; no clear D. The sequence was collected from a female donor with breast cancer. Some clones in this sample may be carry-over from other donors' samples. The sample taken for sequencing was axillary lymph node tissue. The CDR3 here is CASQMTDTQYF. For the CDR3, the DNA is TGTGCCAGCCAGATGACAGATACGCAGTATTTT.